Listed below are T cell receptor beta chains from one sample, sequenced in a study of blood T cell repertoires in COVID-19. Clones were read by immunoSEQ multiplex PCR, and TCRdb kept only the in-frame ones, dropping some. The table includes about 260,000 clones, approximately 90% detected once. Sequencing was done on a sample of PBMCs or T cells enriched from blood (not recorded which). These receptor sequences come from a woman under 30 who had recovered from COVID-19. CDR3s include the opening cysteine and the closing phenylalanine or tryptophan. The order of the fields is CDR3 length, clone size, J gene, D gene, V gene, CDR3 DNA, CDR3 protein. The D gene is left open where the match is weak. Clone size, where shown, is once, few, many, or a class for clones that have expanded.

14,-,TRBJ1-1,-,TRBV9,TGTGCCAGCAGCGTAGGAGTCATGAACACTGAAGCTTTCTTT,CASSVGVMNTEAFF
17,-,TRBJ1-6,-,TRBV7-9,TGTGCCAGCAGCGACCCTGGCGGGAACCAGAAGGATTCACCCCTCCACTTT,CASSDPGGNQKDSPLHF
14,once,TRBJ2-5,-,TRBV18,TGTGCCAGCTCACCATCCGGGACACAAGAGACCCAGTACTTC,CASSPSGTQETQYF
14,-,TRBJ2-5,-,TRBV12-2,TGTGCAAGTCGCCCCCGGGACAGGGAAGAGACCCAGTACTTC,CASRPRDREETQYF
15,-,TRBJ1-2,-,TRBV25-1,TGTGCCAGCAGTGGGCGGGGGGACACCTCGCCTGGCTACACCTTC,CASSGRGDTSPGYTF
16,-,TRBJ2-1,TRBD2,TRBV7-3,TGTGCCAGCAGCCCGACGGGACTAGCGGGGTACAATGAGCAGTTCTTC,CASSPTGLAGYNEQFF
14,-,TRBJ1-1,-,TRBV7-9,TGTGCCAGCAGTCCCTCCTTCTCAGTCTCTGAAGCTTTCTTT,CASSPSFSVSEAFF
15,-,TRBJ1-4,-,TRBV11-2,TGTGCCAGCACCTCCGGGAGGGAGTTCAATGAAAAACTGTTTTTT,CASTSGREFNEKLFF
15,-,TRBJ1-1,-,TRBV15,TGTGCCACCAGCAGAGATCGTAAGGAGACCCTTGGGGCTTTCTTT,CATSRDRKETLGAFF
13,once,TRBJ1-5,-,TRBV2,TGTGCCAGCATTGAGTACAGGGATCAGCCCCAGCATTTT,CASIEYRDQPQHF
16,-,TRBJ1-6,TRBD1,TRBV11-2,TGTGCCAGCAGCTCAACGGACAGGGACGTTTATTCACCCCTCCACTTT,CASSSTDRDVYSPLHF
15,-,TRBJ2-2,TRBD1,TRBV9,TGTGCCAGCAGCCGAACCAGGGGGCTAGCCGGGGAGCTGTTTTTT,CASSRTRGLAGELFF
18,few,TRBJ1-1,-,TRBV2,TGTGCCAGCAGTGAACCCCTTAAGGGGTCGGGTCGGAACACTGAAGCTTTCTTT,CASSEPLKGSGRNTEAFF
15,-,TRBJ1-2,TRBD1,TRBV5-1,TGCGCCAGCAGCTTGGATACAGGGGGCCACTATGGCTACACCTTC,CASSLDTGGHYGYTF
17,-,TRBJ1-4,TRBD1,TRBV4-1,TGCGCCAGCAGGACCTGGGCAGGGGGCAGGTCTAATGAAAAACTGTTTTTT,CASRTWAGGRSNEKLFF
14,once,TRBJ2-3,TRBD2,TRBV20-1,TGCAGTGCTAGTCCCTTAACTAGCGGCGGTACGCAGTATTTT,CSASPLTSGGTQYF
18,-,TRBJ1-1,-,TRBV15,TGTGCCACCAGCAGAGTGTGGCAGGGGCCTGGTATGAACACTGAAGCTTTCTTT,CATSRVWQGPGMNTEAFF
14,-,TRBJ1-4,-,TRBV4-1,TGCGCCAGCAGCCAGAGGGAGGGAAGGGAAAAACTGTTTTTT,CASSQREGREKLFF
14,-,TRBJ1-1,-,TRBV14,TGTGCCAGCAGACCGGGACTGCGGAACACTGAAGCTTTCTTT,CASRPGLRNTEAFF
17,-,TRBJ2-2,-,TRBV1,TGCACCAGCAGTCAAGAGACTAGCGGGGCGAACACCGGGGAGCTGTTTTTT,CTSSQETSGANTGELFF
11,-,TRBJ2-7,-,TRBV20-1,TGCAGTGCTAGAGATCTGTCCGAGCAGTACTTC,CSARDLSEQYF
13,-,TRBJ1-1,-,TRBV7-8,TGTGCCAGCAGCATTATTGAAAGGGGGGGAGCTTTCTTT,CASSIIERGGAFF
12,-,TRBJ2-3,-,TRBV7-2,TGTGCCAGCAGCTCTCTCCCGTATACGCAGTATTTT,CASSSLPYTQYF
12,-,TRBJ2-2,-,TRBV12-3/TRBV12-4,TGTGCCAGCAGTTTAGGCCAGGTTGAGTTGTTTTTT,CASSLGQVELFF
13,-,TRBJ1-6,TRBD1,TRBV9,TGTGAATGGGACACAGGGGGAAAATCACCCCTCCACTTT,CEWDTGGKSPLHF
16,-,TRBJ2-7,TRBD1,TRBV18,TGTGCCAGCTCACCATCTCGGGCAGGGGGCCCATACGAGCAGTACTTC,CASSPSRAGGPYEQYF
15,-,TRBJ2-1,TRBD2,TRBV20-1,TGCAGTGCTAGTCGCGGACTAGCGGGGGGGGAAGAGCAGTTCTTC,CSASRGLAGGEEQFF
16,-,TRBJ2-7,-,TRBV11-2,TGTGCCAGCAGCTTGTCGCGGGCTCTACCGGGCCACGAGCAGTACTTC,CASSLSRALPGHEQYF
18,-,TRBJ2-1,TRBD2,TRBV5-1,TGCGCCAGCAGCCGCGGGACTAGCGGGGTGACGCTCTACAATGAGCAGTTCTTC,CASSRGTSGVTLYNEQFF
14,few,TRBJ1-6,-,TRBV7-3,TGTGCCAGCAGCTCCAGGACAGAAAATTCACCCCTCCACTTT,CASSSRTENSPLHF
16,-,TRBJ2-2,TRBD1,TRBV7-9,TGTGCCAGCAGCTCGAGTCCCGGGACAGGGATCGGGGAGCTGTTTTTT,CASSSSPGTGIGELFF
16,-,TRBJ2-3,TRBD2,TRBV11-3,TGTGCCAGCAGCGATTCTAGCGGGACTAGCACAGATACGCAGTATTTT,CASSDSSGTSTDTQYF
12,few,TRBJ1-2,TRBD1,TRBV3-1/TRBV3-2,TGTGCCAGCAGGGACAGGGTATATGGCTACACCTTC,CASRDRVYGYTF
14,-,TRBJ2-7,-,TRBV6-1,TGTGCCAGCAGTGAAAACGGACAGAGAATCGAGCAGTACTTC,CASSENGQRIEQYF
15,-,TRBJ1-5,TRBD1,TRBV2,TGTGCCAGCAGTGTCGGACAGGGGTCGGGTCAGCCCCAGCATTTT,CASSVGQGSGQPQHF
15,-,TRBJ2-1,-,TRBV7-9,TGTGCCAGCAGCTTAGCGGGGGGAGTAGTAGATGAGCAGTTCTTC,CASSLAGGVVDEQFF
15,-,TRBJ1-3,-,TRBV5-5,TGTGCCAGCAGCTTGGAAACCGGGATTCGGAACACCATATATTTT,CASSLETGIRNTIYF
14,-,TRBJ1-2,-,TRBV2,TGTGCCAGCAGTGAATCTGGGGGCCCGGGGGGCTACACCTTC,CASSESGGPGGYTF
14,-,TRBJ2-3,TRBD1,TRBV27,TGTGCCAGCGTCCGGGACAGGGCTTCTTCTACGCAGTATTTT,CASVRDRASSTQYF
13,-,TRBJ2-7,-,TRBV9,TGTGCCAGCAGTGAGACTCACTCCTACGAGCAGTACTTC,CASSETHSYEQYF
14,-,TRBJ2-7,TRBD2,TRBV5-1,TGCGCCAGCAGCCTCGGGGGGATGGCTTACGAGCAGTACTTC,CASSLGGMAYEQYF
14,-,TRBJ1-2,-,TRBV5-1,TGCGCCAGCAGCGACCCTTCTAGCCAGTATGGCTACACCTTC,CASSDPSSQYGYTF
14,-,TRBJ1-6,TRBD1,TRBV30,TGTGCCTGTCCCCGGGACAGCAATAATTCACCCCTCCACTTT,CACPRDSNNSPLHF
16,-,TRBJ1-2,TRBD1,TRBV24-1,TGTGCCACCAGTGACCCCGCGACGGACAGGGAATATGGCTACACCTTC,CATSDPATDREYGYTF
17,-,TRBJ2-3,-,TRBV5-4,TGTGCCAGCAGCCCCGGTTGGGCGGGGGCCCTCCCAGATACGCAGTATTTT,CASSPGWAGALPDTQYF